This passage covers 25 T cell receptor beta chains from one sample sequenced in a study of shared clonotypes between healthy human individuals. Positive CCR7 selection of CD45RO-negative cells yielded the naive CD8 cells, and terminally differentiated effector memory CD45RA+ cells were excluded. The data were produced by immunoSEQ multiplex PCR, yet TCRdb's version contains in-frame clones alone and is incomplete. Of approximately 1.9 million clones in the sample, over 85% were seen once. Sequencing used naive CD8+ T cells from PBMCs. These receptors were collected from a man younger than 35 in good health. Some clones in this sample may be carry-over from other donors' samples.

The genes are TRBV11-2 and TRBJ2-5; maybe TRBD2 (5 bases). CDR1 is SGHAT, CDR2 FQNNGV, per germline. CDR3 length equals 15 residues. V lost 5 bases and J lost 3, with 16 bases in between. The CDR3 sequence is CASSGAGVSKETQYF. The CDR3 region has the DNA TGTGCCAGCAGCGGAGCCGGGGTTTCGAAAGAGACCCAGTACTTC.

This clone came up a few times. CDR3 nucleotides: TGTGCCAGCAGTTTAATCTCCCCTCTCTATGGCTACACCTTC. This translates into CASSLISPLYGYTF. This chain connects TRBV27 to TRBJ1-2; D is uncertain. Trimming pared 2 bases from V and 4 bases from J, leaving 11 bases between. The CDR3 is 14 residues long. CDR1 and CDR2 (germline): MNHEY, SMNVEV (reference sequence).

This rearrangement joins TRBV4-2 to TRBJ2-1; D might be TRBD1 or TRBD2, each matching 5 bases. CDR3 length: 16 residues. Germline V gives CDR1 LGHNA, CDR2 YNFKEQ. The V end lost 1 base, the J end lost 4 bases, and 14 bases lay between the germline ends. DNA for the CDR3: TGTGCCAGCAGCCAAGGTTATAGGGGACCATACAATGAGCAGTTCTTC. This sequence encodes CASSQGYRGPYNEQFF.

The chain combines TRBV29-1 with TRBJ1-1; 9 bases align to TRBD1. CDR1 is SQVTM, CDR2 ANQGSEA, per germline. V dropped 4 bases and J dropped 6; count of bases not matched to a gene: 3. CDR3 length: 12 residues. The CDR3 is CSVVGDRAEAFF. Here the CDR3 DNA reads TGCAGCGTTGTAGGGGACAGGGCTGAAGCTTTCTTT.

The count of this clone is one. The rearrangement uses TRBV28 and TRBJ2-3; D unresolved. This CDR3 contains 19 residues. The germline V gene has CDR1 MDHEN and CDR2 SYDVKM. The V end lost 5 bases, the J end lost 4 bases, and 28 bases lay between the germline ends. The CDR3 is CASSTVSPPSPPQADTQYF. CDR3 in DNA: TGTGCCAGCAGTACGGTATCCCCACCATCCCCACCTCAAGCAGATACGCAGTATTTT.

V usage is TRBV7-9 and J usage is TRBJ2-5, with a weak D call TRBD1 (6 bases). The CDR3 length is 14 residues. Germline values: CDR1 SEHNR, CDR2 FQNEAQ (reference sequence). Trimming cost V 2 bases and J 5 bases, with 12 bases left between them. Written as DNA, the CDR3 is TGTGCCAGCAGCTTATACAGGGAAGAGGAGACCCAGTACTTC. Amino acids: CASSLYREEETQYF.

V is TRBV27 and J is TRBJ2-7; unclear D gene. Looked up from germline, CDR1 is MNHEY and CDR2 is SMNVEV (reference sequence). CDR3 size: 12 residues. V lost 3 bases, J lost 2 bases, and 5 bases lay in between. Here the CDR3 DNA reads TGTGCCAGCAGTTTTAAAGCCTACGAGCAGTACTTC. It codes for CASSFKAYEQYF.

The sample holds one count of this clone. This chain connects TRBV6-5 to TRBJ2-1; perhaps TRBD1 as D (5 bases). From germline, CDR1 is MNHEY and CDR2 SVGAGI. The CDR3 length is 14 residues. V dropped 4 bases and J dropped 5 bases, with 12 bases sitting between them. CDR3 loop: CASSSAGRDNEQFF. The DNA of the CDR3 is TGTGCCAGCAGTTCCGCCGGCAGGGACAATGAGCAGTTCTTC.

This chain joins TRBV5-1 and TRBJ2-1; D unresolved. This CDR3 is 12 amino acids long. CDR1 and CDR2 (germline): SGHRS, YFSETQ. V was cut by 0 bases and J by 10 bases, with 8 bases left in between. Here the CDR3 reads CASSLEPPEQFF. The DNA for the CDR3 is TGCGCCAGCAGCTTGGAGCCCCCGGAGCAGTTCTTC.

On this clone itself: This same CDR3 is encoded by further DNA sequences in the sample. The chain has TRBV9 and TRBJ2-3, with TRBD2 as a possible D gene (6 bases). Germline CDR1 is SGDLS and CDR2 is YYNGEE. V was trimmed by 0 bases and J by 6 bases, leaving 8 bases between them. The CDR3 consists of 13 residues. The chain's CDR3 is CASSVGGEDTQYF. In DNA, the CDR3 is TGTGCCAGCAGCGTAGGGGGGGAGGATACGCAGTATTTT.

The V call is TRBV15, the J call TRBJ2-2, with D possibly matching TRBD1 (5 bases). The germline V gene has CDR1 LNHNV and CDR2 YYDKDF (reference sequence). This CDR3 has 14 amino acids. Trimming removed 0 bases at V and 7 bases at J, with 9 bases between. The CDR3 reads CATSREGVLGELFF. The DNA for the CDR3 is TGTGCCACCAGCAGAGAAGGGGTCCTCGGGGAGCTGTTTTTT.

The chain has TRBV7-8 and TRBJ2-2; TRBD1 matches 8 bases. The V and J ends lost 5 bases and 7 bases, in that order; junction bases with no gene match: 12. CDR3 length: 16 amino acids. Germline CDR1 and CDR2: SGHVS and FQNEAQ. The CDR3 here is CASSTPWRDRNGELFF. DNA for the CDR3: TGTGCCAGCAGCACTCCCTGGCGGGACAGGAACGGGGAGCTGTTTTTT.

CDR3 nucleotides: TGCGCCAGCAGCCTCCTCGGGAACACCGGGGAGCTGTTTTTT. Amino acid sequence: CASSLLGNTGELFF. The genes are TRBV4-1 and TRBJ2-2; D uncertain. V shed 4 bases and J shed 1 base, with 7 bases lying between them. CDR1 and CDR2 (germline): MGHRA, YSYEKL. The CDR3 runs to 14 residues.

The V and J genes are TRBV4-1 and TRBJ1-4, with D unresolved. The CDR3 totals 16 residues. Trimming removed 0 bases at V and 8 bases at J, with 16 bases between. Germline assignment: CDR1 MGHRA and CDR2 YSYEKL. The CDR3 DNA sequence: TGCGCCAGCAGCCAAGATCACCGCCAGATGGTAGAAAAACTGTTTTTT. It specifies CASSQDHRQMVEKLFF.

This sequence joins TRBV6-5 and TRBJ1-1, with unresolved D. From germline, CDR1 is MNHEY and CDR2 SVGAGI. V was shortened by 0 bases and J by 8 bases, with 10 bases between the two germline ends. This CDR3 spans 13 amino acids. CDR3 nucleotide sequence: TGTGCCAGCAGTTACTCGTCGCGTGGGGAAGCTTTCTTT. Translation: CASSYSSRGEAFF.

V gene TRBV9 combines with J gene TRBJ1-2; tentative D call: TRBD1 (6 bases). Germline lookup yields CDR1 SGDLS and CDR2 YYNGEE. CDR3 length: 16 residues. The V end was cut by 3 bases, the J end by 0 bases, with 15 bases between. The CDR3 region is CASSEPQGLTNYGYTF. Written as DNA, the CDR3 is TGTGCCAGCAGCGAACCACAGGGACTCACTAACTATGGCTACACCTTC.

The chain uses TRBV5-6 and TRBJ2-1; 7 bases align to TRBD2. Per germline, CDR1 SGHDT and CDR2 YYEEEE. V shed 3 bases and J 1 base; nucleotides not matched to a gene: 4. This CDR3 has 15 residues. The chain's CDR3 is CASSSLAASYNEQFF. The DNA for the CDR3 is TGTGCCAGCAGCTCGCTAGCGGCATCCTACAATGAGCAGTTCTTC.

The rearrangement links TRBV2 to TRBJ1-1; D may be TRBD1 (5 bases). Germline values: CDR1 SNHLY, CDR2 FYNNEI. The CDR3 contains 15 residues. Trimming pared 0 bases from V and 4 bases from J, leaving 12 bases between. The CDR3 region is CASSEALGGTTEAFF. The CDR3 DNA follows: TGTGCCAGCAGTGAAGCGCTTGGAGGGACCACTGAAGCTTTCTTT.

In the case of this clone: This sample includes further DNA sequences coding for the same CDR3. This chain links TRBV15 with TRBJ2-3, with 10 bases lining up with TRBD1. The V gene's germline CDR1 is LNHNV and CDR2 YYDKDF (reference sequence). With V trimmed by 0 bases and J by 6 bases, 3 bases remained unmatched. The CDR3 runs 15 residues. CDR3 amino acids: CATSREGQGTDTQYF. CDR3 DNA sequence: TGTGCCACCAGCAGAGAGGGACAGGGGACCGATACGCAGTATTTT.

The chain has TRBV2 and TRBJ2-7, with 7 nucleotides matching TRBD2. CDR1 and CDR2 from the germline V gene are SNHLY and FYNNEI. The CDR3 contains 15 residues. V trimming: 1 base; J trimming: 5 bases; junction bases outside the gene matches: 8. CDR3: CASSEVSPAGDEQYF. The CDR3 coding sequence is TGTGCCAGCAGTGAAGTATCGCCGGCGGGAGACGAGCAGTACTTC.

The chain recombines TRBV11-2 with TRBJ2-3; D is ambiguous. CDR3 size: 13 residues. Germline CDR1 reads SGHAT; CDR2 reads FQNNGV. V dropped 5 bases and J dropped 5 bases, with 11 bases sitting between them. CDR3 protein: CASSPVYLDTQYF. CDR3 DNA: TGTGCCAGCAGCCCCGTTTACCTAGATACGCAGTATTTT.

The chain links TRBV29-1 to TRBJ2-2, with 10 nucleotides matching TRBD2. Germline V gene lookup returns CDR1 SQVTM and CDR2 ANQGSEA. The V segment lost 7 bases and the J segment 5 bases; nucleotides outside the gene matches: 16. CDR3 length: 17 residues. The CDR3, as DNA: TGCAGCGCTGGGCTTGGGCTAGCGGGAGTACGGACCGGGGAGCTGTTTTTT. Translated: CSAGLGLAGVRTGELFF.

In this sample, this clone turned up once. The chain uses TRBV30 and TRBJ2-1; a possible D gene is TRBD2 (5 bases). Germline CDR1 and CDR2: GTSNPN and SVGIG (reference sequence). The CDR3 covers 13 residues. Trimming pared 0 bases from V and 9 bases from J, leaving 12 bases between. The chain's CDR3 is CAWSVMDWGEQFF. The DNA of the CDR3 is TGTGCCTGGAGTGTGATGGACTGGGGTGAGCAGTTCTTC. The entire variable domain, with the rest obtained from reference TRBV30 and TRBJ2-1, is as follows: SQTIHQWPATLVQPVGSPLSLECTVEGTSNPNLYWYRQAAGRGLQLLFYSVGIGQISSEVPQNLSASRPQDRQFILSSKKLLLSDSGFYLCAWSVMDWGEQFFGPGTRLTVL.

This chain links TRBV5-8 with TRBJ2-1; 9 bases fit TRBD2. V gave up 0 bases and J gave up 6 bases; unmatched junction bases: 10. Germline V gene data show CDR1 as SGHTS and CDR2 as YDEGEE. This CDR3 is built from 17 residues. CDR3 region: CASSLVFPAGGPNEQFF. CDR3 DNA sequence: TGTGCCAGCAGCTTGGTTTTTCCAGCGGGAGGACCCAATGAGCAGTTCTTC.

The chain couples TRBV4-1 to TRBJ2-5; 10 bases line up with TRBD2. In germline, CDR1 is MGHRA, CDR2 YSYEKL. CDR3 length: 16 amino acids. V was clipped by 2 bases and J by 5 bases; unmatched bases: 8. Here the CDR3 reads CASSQNLAGESETQYF. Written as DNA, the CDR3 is TGCGCCAGCAGCCAAAATCTAGCGGGAGAGTCGGAGACCCAGTACTTC.